This TCR beta chain came from a study of CD8 T cells in Susac syndrome. Details on this clonotype: Its antigen is as yet unknown.

Study conclusions and caveats: It was acknowledged in the study that the number of individuals who were included in its TCR sequencing and HLA analysis was relatively small.

V lost 4 bases and J 1 base, leaving 13 bases between the germline ends. CDR3 length: 15 residues. The germline CDR1 and CDR2 sequences are SGHRS and YFSETQ. After extraction with the RNeasy kit, 0.5 to 1 ug of the RNA was reverse transcribed using random hexamers. TCRdb ran MiXCR on the immunoSEQ multiplex PCR reads and lists one entry per CDR3 protein. The sample has around 220,000 distinct CDR3 sequences; 92% are singletons. The sequenced sample was CD8+ T cells from PBMCs. The chain is built from TRBV5-1 and TRBJ2-3; no clear D. The sequence derives from a human donor with multiple sclerosis. In DNA form, the CDR3 reads TGCGCCAGCAGCCGGAGAGCAGAAGGCACAGATACGCAGTATTTT. Translated: CASSRRAEGTDTQYF.